This entry lists 31 T cell receptor beta chains sequenced from one sample in a study of T-cell memory formation after mild COVID-19. TCRdb processed the 5' RACE reads anew with MiXCR; each CDR3 protein has one entry. The top ten clones hold about a fifth of a sample with 300,000 to 350,000 distinct CDR3 sequences, 12% to 15% of them seen once. Sequenced material: PBMCs or a T cell subset sorted from them (not recorded which). The receptors derive from a man between 18 and 29 years old who had mild COVID-19 (a few samples of this study predate the infection). Cell type and time point are not known.

This clonotype was seen a handful of times. The V gene is TRBV15, the J gene TRBJ2-1; 9 nucleotides agree with TRBD2. The CDR3 is made up of 17 amino acids. The germline V gene has CDR1 LNHNV and CDR2 YYDKDF (reference sequence). Germline trimming cut 0 bases from V and 10 bases from J; bases unmatched to any gene: 13. The CDR3 here is CATSRDQASGARGEQFF. Here the CDR3 DNA reads TGTGCCACCAGCAGAGATCAGGCTAGCGGGGCACGGGGGGAGCAGTTCTTC.

The chain recombines TRBV7-2 with TRBJ2-3, with 8 bases matching TRBD2. Germline V gene lookup returns CDR1 SGHTA and CDR2 FQGNSA. This CDR3 is built from 17 residues. With 1 base clipped from V and 1 base from J, the junction kept 7 bases outside the gene matches. The CDR3 sequence: CASSLGAAAGGTDTQYF. The DNA of the CDR3 is TGTGCCAGCAGCTTAGGGGCAGCAGCGGGGGGCACAGATACGCAGTATTTT.

The chain has TRBV28 and TRBJ1-2, with a weak D call TRBD1 (5 bases). V gave up 6 bases and J gave up 0 bases, with 17 bases separating them. Germline V CDR1 and CDR2: MDHEN, SYDVKM. The CDR3 is made up of 16 amino acids. This CDR3 is CASRVRQIGANYGYTF. The CDR3, as DNA: TGTGCCAGCAGAGTTCGACAGATAGGGGCTAACTATGGCTACACCTTC.

This chain connects TRBV20-1 to TRBJ1-5, with D perhaps TRBD1 (6 bases). There are 15 residues in the CDR3. The germline V gene has CDR1 DFQATT and CDR2 SNEGSKA (reference sequence). With 3 bases removed from V and 6 bases from J, the gap between germline ends came to 18 bases. The CDR3 bases are TGCAGTGCTAGTCCCCCCACAGGGTCGATTCAGCCCCAGCATTTT. Protein: CSASPPTGSIQPQHF.

The count of this clonotype is one. J is TRBJ1-1 and V is TRBV5-5; 7 nucleotides align to TRBD1. Germline V gives CDR1 SGHKS, CDR2 YYEKEE (reference sequence). The CDR3 is made up of 16 amino acids. V lost 0 bases, J lost 3 bases, and 8 bases stayed unmatched. CDR3 in DNA: TGTGCCAGCAGCTTGGGGGACAGCCCTTTGGACACTGAAGCTTTCTTT. Translating gives CASSLGDSPLDTEAFF. Looking up the rest from reference TRBV5-5 and TRBJ1-1 gives the full variable domain: DAGVTQSPTHLIKTRGQQVTLRCSPISGHKSVSWYQQVLGQGPQFIFQYYEKEERGRGNFPDRFSARQFPNYSSELNVNALLLGDSALYLCASSLGDSPLDTEAFFGQGTRLTVV.

This clonotype was found many times. The chain joins TRBV5-5 to TRBJ1-2; maybe TRBD1 (6 bases). CDR1 SGHKS and CDR2 YYEKEE come from the germline V gene (reference sequence). V was pared by 3 bases and J by 8 bases, with 17 bases between. This CDR3 spans 14 amino acids. The CDR3, as DNA: TGTGCCAGCAGCTCGGAACAGGGATGGCGGGGCTACACCTTC. Its protein is CASSSEQGWRGYTF.

The rearrangement uses TRBV20-1 and TRBJ2-5; D is tentatively TRBD1 or TRBD2 (5 bases each). Trimming took off 4 bases at V and 4 bases at J, with 19 bases between the two ends. Germline V CDR1 and CDR2: DFQATT, SNEGSKA (reference sequence). The CDR3 is made up of 15 amino acids. The CDR3, as DNA: TGCAGTGCTACCCTCCGGGACCAGCCAGTAGAGACCCAGTACTTC. Its protein product is CSATLRDQPVETQYF.

V is TRBV20-1 and J is TRBJ2-3; 8 nucleotides align to TRBD2. After removal of 1 base from V and 4 bases from J, the junction contained 10 bases not matched to a gene. The CDR3 is 16 residues long. Germline V CDR1 and CDR2: DFQATT, SNEGSKA (reference sequence). CDR3 in DNA: TGCAGTGCTAGAGTCGCCTCCGGGGGGGCCGCAGATACGCAGTATTTT. Translation gives CSARVASGGAADTQYF.

This clonotype came up a few times. With a much larger clone just one base away, this may be a read error. V is TRBV5-1 and J is TRBJ2-1, with D hard to call. V was pared by 0 bases and J by 2 bases, with 6 bases between. This CDR3 comprises 14 residues. Germline V gene lookup returns CDR1 SGHRS and CDR2 YFSETQ. The CDR3 loop is CASSLGSAYNEQFF. CDR3 nucleotides: TGCGCCAGCAGCTTGGGGAGCGCCTACAATGAGCAGTTCTTC. Filled out from reference TRBV5-1 and TRBJ2-1, the complete variable domain reads KAGVTQTPRYLIKTRGQQVTLSCSPISGHRSVSWYQQTPGQGLQFLFEYFSETQRNKGNFPGRFSGRQFSNSRSEMNVSTLELGDSALYLCASSLGSAYNEQFFGPGTRLTVL.

J is TRBJ2-5 and V is TRBV5-1, with 11 bases identical to TRBD2. The J segment lost 5 bases and the V segment lost 4 bases, leaving 7 bases of the junction unmatched. This CDR3 is built from 15 residues. The V gene's germline CDR1 is SGHRS and CDR2 YFSETQ. The CDR3 nucleotides are TGCGCCAGCAGCAACGAACTAGCGGGGGTGGAGACCCAGTACTTC. It translates to CASSNELAGVETQYF.

V and J are TRBV20-1 and TRBJ2-2; D ambiguous. Deletions cut 0 bases from V and 0 bases from J, with 20 bases between. The CDR3 covers 19 residues. Per germline, CDR1 DFQATT and CDR2 SNEGSKA (reference sequence). CDR3 sequence: CSARDHVGYQKPNTGELFF. In DNA form, the CDR3 reads TGCAGTGCTAGAGACCACGTAGGCTACCAGAAACCGAACACCGGGGAGCTGTTTTTT.

This chain uses TRBV5-1 with TRBJ2-1; TRBD1 matches 10 bases. J gave up 7 bases and V 3 bases, and 7 bases lay outside the gene matches. Germline CDR1 and CDR2: SGHRS and YFSETQ. The CDR3 is 15 residues long. This CDR3 reads CASSSGTGVWNEQFF. The CDR3 DNA reads TGCGCCAGCAGCTCCGGGACAGGGGTGTGGAATGAGCAGTTCTTC.

At least ten counts were recorded for this clonotype. The rearrangement links TRBV6-1 to TRBJ2-5; perhaps TRBD1 as D (6 bases). The germline V gene has CDR1 MNHNS and CDR2 SASEGT. Between the trimmed V and J ends, which lost 2 bases and 4 bases, there was a span of 14 bases. This CDR3 has 15 residues. The CDR3 bases are TGTGCCAGCAGTGAAATGAGGGTAGGGGGAGAGACCCAGTACTTC. It is translated as CASSEMRVGGETQYF.

The rearrangement joins TRBV30 to TRBJ2-3, with D unresolved. In germline, CDR1 is GTSNPN, CDR2 SVGIG (reference sequence). This CDR3 comprises 13 residues. Trimming took 0 bases from V and 4 from J, leaving 8 bases between them. The CDR3 sequence: CAWSVRAADTQYF. The CDR3 coding sequence is TGTGCCTGGAGTGTAAGGGCCGCAGATACGCAGTATTTT.

This clonotype was seen only a few times. The V and J genes are TRBV3-1 and TRBJ1-1; maybe TRBD1 (5 bases). This CDR3 region has 15 residues. Germline CDR1 and CDR2: LGHDT and YNNKEL (reference sequence). V lost 2 bases and J lost 0, with 10 bases in between. Here the CDR3 reads CASSQSSGMNTEAFF. For the CDR3, the DNA is TGTGCCAGCAGCCAAAGCTCAGGGATGAACACTGAAGCTTTCTTT.

This clonotype was seen only a few times. The CDR3 loop is CASSIGQGVVKGYTF. The CDR3 nucleotides read TGTGCCAGCAGTATAGGACAGGGTGTAGTGAAGGGCTACACCTTC. The chain combines TRBV6-5 with TRBJ1-2; 8 bases align to TRBD1. Germline loops: CDR1 MNHEY, CDR2 SVGAGI. The CDR3 runs 15 residues. V trimming: 5 bases; J trimming: 8 bases; junction bases outside the gene matches: 13.

In its sample, this clonotype was seen a few times. The chain uses TRBV7-9 and TRBJ1-6; tentatively, D is TRBD1 (6 bases). The V gene's germline CDR1 is SEHNR and CDR2 FQNEAQ (reference sequence). Trimming removed 5 bases from V and 9 bases from J, with 11 bases in between. The CDR3 sequence is 13 residues long. The CDR3: CASSQGQFSPLHF. Here the CDR3 DNA reads TGTGCCAGCAGCCAAGGACAGTTTTCACCCCTCCACTTT.

This clonotype was seen many times. The rearrangement joins TRBV7-6 to TRBJ1-1, with a weak D call TRBD1 (6 bases). This CDR3 comprises 16 residues. With 1 base removed from V and 0 bases from J, the gap between germline ends came to 12 bases. The V gene's germline CDR1 is SGHVS and CDR2 FNYEAQ. The CDR3 spells CASSLGVTGLNTEAFF. In DNA form, the CDR3 reads TGTGCCAGCAGCTTAGGGGTAACAGGGTTGAACACTGAAGCTTTCTTT.

This clonotype has only a few counts. This rearrangement joins TRBV6-2 or TRBV6-3 to TRBJ2-7, with no clear D. This CDR3 is built from 12 residues. Trimming cost V 5 bases and J 5 bases, with 10 bases left between them. Germline CDR1 MNHEY, CDR2 SVGEGT. CDR3 residues: CASSLGRNEQYF. The CDR3 coding sequence is TGTGCCAGCAGTCTCGGACGGAACGAGCAGTACTTC.

The chain uses TRBV4-3 and TRBJ1-5; D remains ambiguous. There are 13 residues in the CDR3. CDR1 is LGHNA, CDR2 YSLEER, per germline. Trimming removed 0 bases at V and 7 bases at J, with 7 bases between. The CDR3 region is CASSQDQKQPQHF. CDR3 nucleotide sequence: TGCGCCAGCAGCCAAGATCAAAAACAGCCCCAGCATTTT.

This clonotype was counted many times. The gene calls are TRBV10-3 and TRBJ1-3; 7 positions match TRBD1. J gave up 2 bases and V 7 bases, and 14 bases lay outside the gene matches. CDR1 and CDR2 (germline): ENHRY, SYGVKD. CDR3 length: 17 residues. The CDR3 spells CAITSPAGQLAGNTIYF. CDR3 nucleotide sequence: TGTGCCATCACCTCACCAGCGGGACAGCTTGCTGGAAACACCATATATTTT.

This clonotype has a handful of counts. The rearrangement uses TRBV25-1 and TRBJ1-6; no clear D gene. The V end was cut by 2 bases, the J end by 9 bases, with 14 bases between. The CDR3 length is 15 residues. CDR1 is MGHDK, CDR2 SYGVNS, per germline. The CDR3, as DNA: TGTGCCAGCAGTGAACGTCGACCCCATTTTTCACCCCTCCACTTT. Translated: CASSERRPHFSPLHF. The full variable domain, in which reference TRBV25-1 and TRBJ1-6 provide the parts outside the CDR3, is EADIYQTPRYLVIGTGKKITLECSQTMGHDKMYWYQQDPGMELHLIHYSYGVNSTEKGDLSSESTVSRIRTEHFPLTLESARPSHTSQYLCASSERRPHFSPLHFGNGTRLTVT.

V is TRBV4-2 and J is TRBJ1-4; TRBD1 might be the D (5 bases). CDR1 is LGHNA and CDR2 is YNFKEQ in the germline V gene. Trimming removed 5 bases at V and 7 bases at J, with 26 bases between. The CDR3 is 18 residues long. CDR3 nucleotide sequence: TGTGCCAGCAGCACTCGGGGGTACGGGCCGCTGTCAGGTGAAAAACTGTTTTTT. This codes for CASSTRGYGPLSGEKLFF.

The chain combines TRBV4-3 with TRBJ1-2; TRBD1 is a possible D gene (5 bases). Trimming cost V 0 bases and J 3 bases, with 14 bases left between them. The germline V gene encodes CDR1 LGHNA and CDR2 YSLEER. This CDR3 contains 16 residues. CDR3 in DNA: TGCGCCAGCAGCCAAGATTATCTCCGGGGCGACTATGGCTACACCTTC. This gives the protein CASSQDYLRGDYGYTF.

The chain recombines TRBV7-2 with TRBJ1-1; D gene ambiguous. The CDR3 runs 14 residues. The germline V gene encodes CDR1 SGHTA and CDR2 FQGNSA. Trimming stripped 0 bases from V and 4 bases from J, with 9 bases between. CDR3 in amino acids: CASSLARRGTEAFF. As DNA, the CDR3 is TGTGCCAGCAGCTTAGCGAGGAGAGGCACTGAAGCTTTCTTT.

This clonotype occurred a few times. The V gene is TRBV6-6, the J gene TRBJ2-5; the match to TRBD2 covers 9 bases. Per the germline V gene, CDR1 is MNHNY and CDR2 is SVGAGI (reference sequence). The CDR3 is made up of 15 amino acids. After removal of 4 bases from V and 5 bases from J, the junction contained 8 bases not matched to a gene. DNA of the CDR3: TGTGCCAGCAGTTTGTCTAGCGGGGTTGGCGAGACCCAGTACTTC. Amino acid sequence: CASSLSSGVGETQYF.

This clonotype was found a few times. The chain links TRBV15 to TRBJ2-3, with 8 bases identical to TRBD1. From germline, CDR1 is LNHNV and CDR2 YYDKDF (reference sequence). CDR3 size: 14 residues. V shed 2 bases, J shed 3 bases, and the junction held 1 base outside the gene matches. For the CDR3, the DNA is TGTGCCACCAGCAGACAGGGGGCAACAGATACGCAGTATTTT. Translation: CATSRQGATDTQYF.

The gene calls are TRBV29-1 and TRBJ2-4, with TRBD2 matching over 7 bases. Germline V CDR1 and CDR2: SQVTM, ANQGSEA. The CDR3 length is 15 residues. The ends lost 0 bases at V and 8 bases at J; junction bases unmatched: 10. The CDR3 is CSVEDWGEGHDIQYF. In DNA form, the CDR3 reads TGCAGCGTTGAAGATTGGGGGGAGGGGCACGACATTCAGTACTTC.

The genes are TRBV9 and TRBJ2-1, with 9 bases matching TRBD1. Per germline, CDR1 SGDLS and CDR2 YYNGEE. Trimming cost V 0 bases and J 8 bases; bases outside gene matches: 6. This CDR3 spans 15 amino acids. In nucleotides, the CDR3 is TGTGCCAGCAGCGTAGCCGGGACAGGGCTCCATGAGCAGTTCTTC. It specifies CASSVAGTGLHEQFF.

V and J are TRBV5-1 and TRBJ1-4; D might be TRBD1 (6 bases). Germline loops: CDR1 SGHRS, CDR2 YFSETQ. The CDR3 totals 13 residues. The ends were cut back, 5 bases at V and 8 bases at J, with 13 bases in the middle. Here the CDR3 DNA reads TGCGCCAGCAGGAAGGAGGGGGGCGAAAAACTGTTTTTT. This sequence encodes CASRKEGGEKLFF.

The chain's CDR3 is CASSTPMGGANTIYF. As DNA, the CDR3 is TGTGCCAGTAGTACCCCCATGGGGGGAGCGAACACCATATATTTT. This sequence joins TRBV19 and TRBJ1-3, with D possibly matching TRBD1 (5 bases). V was trimmed by 4 bases and J by 7 bases, leaving 17 bases between them. CDR1 and CDR2 from the germline V gene are LNHDA and SQIVND (reference sequence). CDR3 length equals 15 residues.